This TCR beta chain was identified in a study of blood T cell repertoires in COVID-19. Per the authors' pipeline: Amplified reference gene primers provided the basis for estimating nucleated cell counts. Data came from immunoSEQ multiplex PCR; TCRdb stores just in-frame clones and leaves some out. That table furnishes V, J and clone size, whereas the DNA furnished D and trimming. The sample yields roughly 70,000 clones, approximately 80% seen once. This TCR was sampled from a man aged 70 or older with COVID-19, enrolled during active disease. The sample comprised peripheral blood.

CDR3 coding DNA: TGTGCCAGCAGCCTTTCCACAGGGGGCGAGAATGAAAAACTGTTTTTT. As protein: CASSLSTGGENEKLFF. The chain has TRBV5-4 and TRBJ1-4; TRBD1 aligns across 9 bases. The length of the CDR3 is 16 residues. J gave up 5 bases and V 4 bases, and 9 bases lay outside the gene matches. CDR1 and CDR2 (germline): SGHNT, YYREEE (reference sequence).